The 3 T cell receptor beta chains below were found in one sample sequenced in a study of blood T cells in healthy people across ages. Together with a sample-barcoded 5' primer, a J-beta primer mix was included in a second PCR lasting roughly 6 to 12 cycles. One entry per CDR3 protein, called by TCRdb with MiXCR from the 5' RACE reads. The sample carries 1 million to 1.2 million distinct CDR3 sequences, 35% to 45% recorded once. What was sequenced was blood. Receptors were obtained from a young man in good health.

In regard to this clonotype: This may come from a read error, since a much larger clone is one base off. The chain has TRBV20-1 and TRBJ1-2, with unresolved D. In germline, CDR1 is DFQATT, CDR2 SNEGSKA (reference sequence). This CDR3 contains 16 residues. The CDR3 here is CSARVDGQALGYDYTF. The CDR3 DNA reads TGCAGTGCTAGAGTAGATGGCCAGGCTCTTGGTTATGACTACACCTTC.

With respect to this clonotype: This may stem from a read error, because a much larger clone lies one nucleotide away. V gene TRBV20-1 combines with J gene TRBJ1-2; D might be TRBD1 (6 bases). CDR1 and CDR2 from the germline V gene are DFQATT and SNEGSKA (reference sequence). The length of the CDR3 is 14 residues. CDR3 coding DNA: TGCAGTGCTAAACTGGACAGCTCTAACTATGACTACACCTTC. This gives the protein CSAKLDSSNYDYTF.

This clonotype was counted once. The J gene is TRBJ2-3, the V gene TRBV11-3, with D uncertain. This CDR3 has 16 residues. Germline V gene lookup returns CDR1 SGHNT and CDR2 YENEEA. The V and J ends lost 1 base and 0 bases respectively, with 11 bases between them. The CDR3 sequence is CASSLGLVGSTDTQYF. Written as DNA, the CDR3 is TGTGCCAGCAGCTTAGGGTTGGTGGGCAGCACAGATACGCAGTATTTT.